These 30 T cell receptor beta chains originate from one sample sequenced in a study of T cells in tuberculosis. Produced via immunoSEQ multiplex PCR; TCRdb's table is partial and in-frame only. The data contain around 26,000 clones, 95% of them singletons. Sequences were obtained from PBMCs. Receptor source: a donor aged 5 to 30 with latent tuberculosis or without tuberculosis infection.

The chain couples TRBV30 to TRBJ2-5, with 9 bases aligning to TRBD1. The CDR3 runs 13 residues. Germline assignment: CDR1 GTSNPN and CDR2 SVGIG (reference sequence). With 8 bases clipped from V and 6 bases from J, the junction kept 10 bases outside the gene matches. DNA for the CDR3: TGTGCCGGAAGCGGGACAGGGAGACAGACCCAGTACTTC. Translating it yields CAGSGTGRQTQYF. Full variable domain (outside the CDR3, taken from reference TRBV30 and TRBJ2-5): SQTIHQWPATLVQPVGSPLSLECTVEGTSNPNLYWYRQAAGRGLQLLFYSVGIGQISSEVPQNLSASRPQDRQFILSSKKLLLSDSGFYLCAGSGTGRQTQYFGPGTRLLVL.

CDR3 loop: CASSETGGPTDTQYF. CDR3 DNA: TGTGCCAGCAGCGAAACGGGGGGCCCCACAGATACGCAGTATTTT. This chain joins TRBV4-2 and TRBJ2-3, with D possibly TRBD2 on 7 matching bases. Trimming took 5 bases from V and 2 from J, leaving 14 bases between them. The CDR3 sequence is 15 residues long. The V gene's germline CDR1 is LGHNA and CDR2 YNFKEQ.

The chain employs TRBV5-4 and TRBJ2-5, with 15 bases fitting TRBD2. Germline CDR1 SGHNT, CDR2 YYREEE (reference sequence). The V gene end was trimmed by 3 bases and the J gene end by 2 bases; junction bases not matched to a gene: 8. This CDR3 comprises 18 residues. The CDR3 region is CASSSGLAGGQSQETQYF. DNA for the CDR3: TGTGCCAGCAGCTCGGGACTAGCGGGGGGACAGTCACAAGAGACCCAGTACTTC.

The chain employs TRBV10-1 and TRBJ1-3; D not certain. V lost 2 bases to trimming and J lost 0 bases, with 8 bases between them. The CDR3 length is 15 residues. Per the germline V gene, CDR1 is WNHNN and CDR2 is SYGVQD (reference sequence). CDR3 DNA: TGCGCCAGCAGTGAGGACACAATCTCTGGAAACACCATATATTTT. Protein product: CASSEDTISGNTIYF.

The chain's CDR3 is CASSLYTGRADTQYF. The DNA for the CDR3 is TGTGCCAGCAGCTTATATACGGGGAGGGCAGATACGCAGTATTTT. The chain carries TRBV11-3 and TRBJ2-3, with 7 bases identical to TRBD2. With V trimmed by 2 bases and J by 4 bases, 6 bases remained unmatched. CDR1 and CDR2 (germline): SGHNT, YENEEA. This CDR3 is 15 amino acids long.

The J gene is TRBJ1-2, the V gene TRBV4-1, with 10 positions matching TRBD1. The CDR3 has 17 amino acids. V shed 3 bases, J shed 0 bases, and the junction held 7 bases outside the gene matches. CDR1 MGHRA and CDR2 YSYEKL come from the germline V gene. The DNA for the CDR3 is TGCGCCAGCAGCCAGAAAGGCGGGACAGGGGCTAACTATGGCTACACCTTC. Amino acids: CASSQKGGTGANYGYTF.

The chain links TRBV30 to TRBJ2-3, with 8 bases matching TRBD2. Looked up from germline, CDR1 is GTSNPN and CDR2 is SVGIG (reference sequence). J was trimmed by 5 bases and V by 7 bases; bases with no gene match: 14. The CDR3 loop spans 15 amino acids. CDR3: CASNKPGGLGDTQYF. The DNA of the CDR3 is TGTGCCTCGAACAAACCGGGAGGGCTGGGAGATACGCAGTATTTT.

Written as DNA, the CDR3 is TGTGCCTGGAGTCCCCCGGGACAGCCGAATCAGCCCCAGCATTTT. Translating it yields CAWSPPGQPNQPQHF. The chain has TRBV30 and TRBJ1-5, with TRBD1 matching 7 bases. CDR1 is GTSNPN and CDR2 is SVGIG in the germline V gene (reference sequence). The CDR3 spans 15 residues. Trimming at V came to 2 bases and at J to 4 bases, leaving 8 bases not matched to a gene.

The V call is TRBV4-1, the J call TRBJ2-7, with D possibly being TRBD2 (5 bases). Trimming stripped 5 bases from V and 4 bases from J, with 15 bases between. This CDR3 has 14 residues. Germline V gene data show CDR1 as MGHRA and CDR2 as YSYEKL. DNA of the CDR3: TGCGCCAGCAGCATAGGGTCCGGCGGGTACGAGCAGTACTTC. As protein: CASSIGSGGYEQYF.

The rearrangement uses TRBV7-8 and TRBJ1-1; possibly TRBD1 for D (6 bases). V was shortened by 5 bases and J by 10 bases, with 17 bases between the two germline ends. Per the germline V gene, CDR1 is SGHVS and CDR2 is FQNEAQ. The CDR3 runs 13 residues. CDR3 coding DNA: TGTGCCAGCAGCCCCCGTGAGGACAGAAGAGCTTTCTTT. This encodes CASSPREDRRAFF.

In DNA form, the CDR3 reads TGTGCCAGCAGCCAAGAGAGACAGATTATACACTCCTACGAGCAGTACTTC. Translation gives CASSQERQIIHSYEQYF. J is TRBJ2-7 and V is TRBV4-2, with a possible D match to TRBD1 (5 bases). Trimming cost V 0 bases and J 0 bases, with 15 bases left between them. Germline CDR1 and CDR2: LGHNA and YNFKEQ. This CDR3 comprises 17 residues.

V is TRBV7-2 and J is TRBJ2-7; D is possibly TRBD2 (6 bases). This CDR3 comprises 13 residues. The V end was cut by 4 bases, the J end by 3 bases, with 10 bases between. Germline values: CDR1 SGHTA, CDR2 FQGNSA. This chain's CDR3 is CASSWGLFYEQYF. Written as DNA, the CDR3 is TGTGCCAGCAGCTGGGGACTTTTCTACGAGCAGTACTTC.

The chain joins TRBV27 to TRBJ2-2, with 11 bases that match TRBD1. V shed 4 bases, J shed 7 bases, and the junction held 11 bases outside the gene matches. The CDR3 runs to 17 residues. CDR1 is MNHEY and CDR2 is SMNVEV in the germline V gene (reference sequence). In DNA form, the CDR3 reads TGTGCCAGCAGTTGGAGGACAGGGGGCATTTCGGGCGGGGAGCTGTTTTTT. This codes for CASSWRTGGISGGELFF.

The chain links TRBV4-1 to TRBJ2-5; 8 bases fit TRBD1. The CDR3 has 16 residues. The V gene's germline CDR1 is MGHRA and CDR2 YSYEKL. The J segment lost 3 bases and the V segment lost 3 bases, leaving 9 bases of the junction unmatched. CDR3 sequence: CASSHPTLTGEETQYF. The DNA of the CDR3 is TGCGCCAGCAGCCACCCAACCCTGACAGGGGAAGAGACCCAGTACTTC.

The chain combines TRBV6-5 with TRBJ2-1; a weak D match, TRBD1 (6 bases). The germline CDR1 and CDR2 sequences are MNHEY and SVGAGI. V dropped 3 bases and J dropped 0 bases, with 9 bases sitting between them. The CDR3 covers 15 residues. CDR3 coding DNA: TGTGCCAGCAGTTATGGACAGAGCTCCTACAATGAGCAGTTCTTC. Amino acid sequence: CASSYGQSSYNEQFF.

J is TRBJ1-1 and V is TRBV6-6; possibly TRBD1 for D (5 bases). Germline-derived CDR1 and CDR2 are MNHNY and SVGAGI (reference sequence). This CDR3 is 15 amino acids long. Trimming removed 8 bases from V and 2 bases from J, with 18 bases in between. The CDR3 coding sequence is TGTGCCAGCCGACCAACGGGGGTGCAAAACACTGAAGCTTTCTTT. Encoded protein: CASRPTGVQNTEAFF.

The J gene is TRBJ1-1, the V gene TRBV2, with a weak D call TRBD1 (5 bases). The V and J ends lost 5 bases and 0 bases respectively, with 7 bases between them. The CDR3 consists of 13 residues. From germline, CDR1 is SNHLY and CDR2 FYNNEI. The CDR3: CASSSGLNTEAFF. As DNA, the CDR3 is TGTGCCAGCAGTTCAGGGTTGAACACTGAAGCTTTCTTT.

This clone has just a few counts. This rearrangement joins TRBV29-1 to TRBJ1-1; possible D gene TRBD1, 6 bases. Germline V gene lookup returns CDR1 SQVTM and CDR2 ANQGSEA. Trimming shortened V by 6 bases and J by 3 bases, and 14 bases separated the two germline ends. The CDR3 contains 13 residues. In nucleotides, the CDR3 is TGCAGCGTGTCGGGGGGCGAGTACACTGAAGCTTTCTTT. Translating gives CSVSGGEYTEAFF.

CDR3 nucleotide sequence: TGTGCCAGCAGCGGGGGACCAGGGGGCGGGCGTTCCGGGGCCAACGTCCTGACTTTC. Translation: CASSGGPGGGRSGANVLTF. The chain recombines TRBV11-2 with TRBJ2-6; TRBD1 agrees at 8 bases. CDR1 is SGHAT, CDR2 FQNNGV, per germline. This CDR3 spans 19 amino acids. V shed 5 bases, J shed 4 bases, and the junction held 16 bases outside the gene matches.

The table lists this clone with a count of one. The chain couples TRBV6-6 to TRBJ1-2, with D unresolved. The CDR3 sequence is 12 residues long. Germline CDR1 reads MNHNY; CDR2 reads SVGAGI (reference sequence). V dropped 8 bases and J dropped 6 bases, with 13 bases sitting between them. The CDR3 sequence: CASHLVEDGYTF. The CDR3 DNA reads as TGTGCCAGCCATTTAGTGGAGGATGGCTACACCTTC.

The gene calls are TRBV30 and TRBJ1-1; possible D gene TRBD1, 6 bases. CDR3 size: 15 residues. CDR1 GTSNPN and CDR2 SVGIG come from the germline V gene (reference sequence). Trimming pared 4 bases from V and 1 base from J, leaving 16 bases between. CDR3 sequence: CAWTHVGAGNTEAFF. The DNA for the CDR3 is TGTGCCTGGACCCATGTGGGGGCAGGGAACACTGAAGCTTTCTTT.

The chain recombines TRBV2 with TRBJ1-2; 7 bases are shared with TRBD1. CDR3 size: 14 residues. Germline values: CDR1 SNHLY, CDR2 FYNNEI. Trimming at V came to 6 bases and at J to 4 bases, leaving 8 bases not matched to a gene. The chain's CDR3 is CASSWTGDTYGYTF. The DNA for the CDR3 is TGTGCCAGCAGCTGGACAGGTGATACCTATGGCTACACCTTC.

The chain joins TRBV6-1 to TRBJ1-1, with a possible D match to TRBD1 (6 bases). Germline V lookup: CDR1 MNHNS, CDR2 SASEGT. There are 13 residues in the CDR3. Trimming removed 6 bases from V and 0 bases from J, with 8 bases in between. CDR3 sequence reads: CASRAGVNTEAFF. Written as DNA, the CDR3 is TGTGCCAGCAGAGCAGGGGTGAACACTGAAGCTTTCTTT.

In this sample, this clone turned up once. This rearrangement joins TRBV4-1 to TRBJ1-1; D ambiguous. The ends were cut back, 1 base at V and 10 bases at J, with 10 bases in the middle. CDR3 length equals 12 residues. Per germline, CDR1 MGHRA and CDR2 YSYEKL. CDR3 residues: CASSQVAEAAFF. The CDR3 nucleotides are TGCGCCAGCAGCCAAGTCGCGGAGGCAGCTTTCTTT.

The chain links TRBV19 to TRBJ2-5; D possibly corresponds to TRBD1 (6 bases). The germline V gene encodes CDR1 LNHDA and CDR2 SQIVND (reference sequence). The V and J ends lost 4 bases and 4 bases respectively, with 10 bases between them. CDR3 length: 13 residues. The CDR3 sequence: CASSTKQGETQYF. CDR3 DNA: TGTGCCAGTAGTACAAAACAGGGAGAGACCCAGTACTTC.

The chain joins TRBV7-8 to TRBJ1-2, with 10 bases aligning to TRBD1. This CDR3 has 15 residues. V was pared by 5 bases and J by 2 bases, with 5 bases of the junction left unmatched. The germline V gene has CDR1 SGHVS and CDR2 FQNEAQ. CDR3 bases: TGTGCCAGCAGCCACCTGGGACAGGGGAACTATGGCTACACCTTC. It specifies CASSHLGQGNYGYTF.

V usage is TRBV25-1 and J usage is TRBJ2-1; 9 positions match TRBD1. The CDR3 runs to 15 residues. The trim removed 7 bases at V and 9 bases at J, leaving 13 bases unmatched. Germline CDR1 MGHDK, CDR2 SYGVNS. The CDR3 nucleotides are TGTGCCAGCAACCCGGGACAGGGAGGAGGCGGTGAGCAGTTCTTC. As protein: CASNPGQGGGGEQFF.

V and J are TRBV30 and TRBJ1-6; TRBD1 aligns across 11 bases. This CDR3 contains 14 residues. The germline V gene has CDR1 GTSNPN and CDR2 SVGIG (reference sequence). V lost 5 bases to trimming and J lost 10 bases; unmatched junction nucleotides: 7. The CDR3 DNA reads TGTGCCTGGGGGACAGGGGGGTTAGGCTCACCCCTCCACTTT. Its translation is CAWGTGGLGSPLHF.

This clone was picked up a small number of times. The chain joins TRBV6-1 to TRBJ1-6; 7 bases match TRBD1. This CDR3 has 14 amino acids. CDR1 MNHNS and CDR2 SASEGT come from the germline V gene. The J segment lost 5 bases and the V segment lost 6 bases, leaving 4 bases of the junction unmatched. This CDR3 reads CASRRGQDNSPLHF. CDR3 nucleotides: TGTGCCAGCAGAAGGGGGCAGGATAATTCACCCCTCCACTTT.

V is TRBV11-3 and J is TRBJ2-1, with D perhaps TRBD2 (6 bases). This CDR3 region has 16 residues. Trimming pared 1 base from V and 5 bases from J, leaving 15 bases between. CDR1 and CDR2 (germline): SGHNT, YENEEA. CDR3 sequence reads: CASSLGPWPGDNEQFF. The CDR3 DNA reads TGTGCCAGCAGCTTAGGGCCTTGGCCGGGAGACAATGAGCAGTTCTTC.